The clone carrying this TCR beta chain showed up many times. CDR1 and CDR2 from the germline V gene are SGHRS and YFSETQ. V was clipped by 0 bases and J by 4 bases, with 7 bases between them. CDR3 size: 14 residues. From the RT-PCR reads, TCRdb called clonotypes with MiXCR, one entry per CDR3 protein. This sample has about 700,000 distinct CDR3 sequences, with 12% to 15% found just once. Sequenced material: memory CD4+ T cells from blood. The clonotype comes from a female donor in good health, serving as a healthy control. The chain couples TRBV5-1 to TRBJ2-2; D may be TRBD1 or TRBD2 (5 bases each). The CDR3 DNA follows: TGCGCCAGCAGCTTGGATGGGGGCACCGGGGAGCTGTTTTTT. This translates into CASSLDGGTGELFF.